These T cell receptor beta chains were read from a single sample in a study of CD8+ T cells in alopecia areata. Produced via immunoSEQ multiplex PCR; TCRdb's table is partial and in-frame only. Of over 150,000 clones in the sample, about 60% were seen once. The material was CD8+ T cells sorted from blood, obtained at week 24, from a patient treated with tofacitinib. The receptor source for this set is a human donor with alopecia areata. Each CDR3 is given with its conserved first and last residue. Each record gives: clone size, D gene, V gene, J gene, CDR3 DNA, CDR3 protein. D genes are given only for firm matches. Size is stated for part of the rows, as once, few or many counts, or as a class when the clone is expanded.

few	.	TRBV15	TRBJ2-2	TGTGCCACCAGCAGTGGGGACGGGGCGAACACCGGGGAGCTGTTTTTT	CATSSGDGANTGELFF
.	.	TRBV30	TRBJ2-7	TGTGCCTGGAGTGTACAGGGTAGATACGAGCAGTACTTC	CAWSVQGRYEQYF
.	.	TRBV7-2	TRBJ1-1	TGTGCCAGCAGCTTCTATTCAGGGGACACTGAAGCTTTCTTT	CASSFYSGDTEAFF
.	TRBD1	TRBV7-8	TRBJ2-1	TGTGCCAGCAGCGCGACAGGGAACGGTGAGCAATTCTTC	CASSATGNGEQFF
.	TRBD1	TRBV4-1	TRBJ1-2	TGCGCCAGCAGCCAAGTACCGGGACAGGGGTCCTATGGCTACACCTTC	CASSQVPGQGSYGYTF
.	.	TRBV2	TRBJ1-1	TGTGCCAGCAGTGGCCAGAACACTGAAGCTTTCTTT	CASSGQNTEAFF
.	TRBD1	TRBV4-1	TRBJ1-5	TGCGCCAGCAGCCATACCAGGGGGAACAATCAGCCCCAGCATTTT	CASSHTRGNNQPQHF
.	.	TRBV5-4	TRBJ1-5	TGTGCCAGCAGCTGGGGGGGTAAGCAAGGCAATCAGCCCCAGCATTTT	CASSWGGKQGNQPQHF
.	.	TRBV30	TRBJ2-7	TGTGCCTGGAGCGGGGGCGGACTCGAGCAGTACTTC	CAWSGGGLEQYF
.	.	TRBV27	TRBJ1-2	TGTGCCAGTTCCTTTGACGAGAACTATGGCTACACCTTC	CASSFDENYGYTF
.	.	TRBV5-1	TRBJ2-5	TGCGCCAGCAGCTCCTCCCGGGACTCTCTCCAGACCCAGTACTTC	CASSSSRDSLQTQYF
.	.	TRBV6-1	TRBJ2-2	TGTGCCAGCAGTGGTAGGGGCGCGAACACCGGGGAGCTGTTTTTT	CASSGRGANTGELFF
.	TRBD1	TRBV2	TRBJ2-7	TGTGCCAGCAGTGCCCGGGACAGGCCCTACGAGCAGTACTTC	CASSARDRPYEQYF
.	.	TRBV27	TRBJ1-2	TGTGCCAGCAGTTTAGGGCTTAATGCTAACTATGGCTACACCTTC	CASSLGLNANYGYTF
.	.	TRBV19	TRBJ2-7	TGTGCCAGTAGTCACGGACCGAGCCACTACGAGCAGTACTTC	CASSHGPSHYEQYF
once	TRBD2	TRBV25-1	TRBJ2-1	TGTGCCAGTCAACTAGCGGGGGGGCACAATGAGCAGTTCTTC	CASQLAGGHNEQFF
.	TRBD1	TRBV7-8	TRBJ2-7	TGTGCCAGCAGCCTAGGACAGGGGTACTACGAGCAGTACTTC	CASSLGQGYYEQYF
.	.	TRBV29-1	TRBJ1-2	TGCAGCGTTCAGGGTAATCGCTATGGCTACACCTTC	CSVQGNRYGYTF
.	.	TRBV2	TRBJ1-5	TGTGCCAGCAGTCGGGCAGGTAATCAGCCCCAGCATTTT	CASSRAGNQPQHF
.	.	TRBV9	TRBJ2-5	TGTGCCAGCAGCGATCCCGGAGGGGAGACCCAGTACTTC	CASSDPGGETQYF
.	TRBD1	TRBV6-5	TRBJ1-1	TGTGCCAGCAGTTACTCCCAGGGGGCAGGTGACACTGAAGCTTTCTTT	CASSYSQGAGDTEAFF
once	.	TRBV9	TRBJ2-7	TGTGCCAGCAGCGTAGCAGGTGATAGTTCCTACGAGCAGTACTTC	CASSVAGDSSYEQYF
.	.	TRBV29-1	TRBJ2-7	TGCAGCGTTGAAGCGGCTCCGAACGAGGCGTACGAGCAGTACTTC	CSVEAAPNEAYEQYF
.	.	TRBV5-1	TRBJ2-7	TGCGCCAGCAGCCCCCGGACGGCCAACGAGCAGTACTTC	CASSPRTANEQYF
few	TRBD1	TRBV29-1	TRBJ2-1	TGCAGCGCGGGGGCGAGGCAGGGGGCATACAATGAGCAGTTCTTC	CSAGARQGAYNEQFF
.	TRBD2	TRBV29-1	TRBJ2-1	TGCAGCGTTGAAGGGGTCCCGGGACTAGCGGGCTACAATGAGCAGTTCTTC	CSVEGVPGLAGYNEQFF
.	.	TRBV29-1	TRBJ1-5	TGCAGCGTCGGGGACGGTAATCAGCCCCAGCATTTT	CSVGDGNQPQHF